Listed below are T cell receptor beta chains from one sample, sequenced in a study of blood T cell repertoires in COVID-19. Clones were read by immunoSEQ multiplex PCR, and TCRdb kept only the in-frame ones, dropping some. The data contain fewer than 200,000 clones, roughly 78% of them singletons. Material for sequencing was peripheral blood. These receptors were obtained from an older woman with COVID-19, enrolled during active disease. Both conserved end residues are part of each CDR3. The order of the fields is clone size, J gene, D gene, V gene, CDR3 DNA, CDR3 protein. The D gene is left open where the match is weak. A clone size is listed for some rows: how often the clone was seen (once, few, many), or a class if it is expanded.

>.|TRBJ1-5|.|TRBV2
TGTGCCAGCAGTGCCCAGACAGGCAGCAATCAGCCCCAGCATTTT
CASSAQTGSNQPQHF
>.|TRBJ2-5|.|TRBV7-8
TGTGCCAGCAGCTTAGCTAGACTCGAGACCCAGTACTTC
CASSLARLETQYF
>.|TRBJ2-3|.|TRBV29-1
TGCAGCGTTGAAGGGGGCAGGGGACGGACAGATACGCAGTATTTT
CSVEGGRGRTDTQYF
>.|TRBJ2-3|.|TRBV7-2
TGTGCCAGCAGCTTAGTGGGGGGTGGCACAGATACGCAGTATTTT
CASSLVGGGTDTQYF
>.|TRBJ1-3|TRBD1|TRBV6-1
TGTGCCAGCAGTGAACAGGGGGCTCTCTCTGGAAACACCATATATTTT
CASSEQGALSGNTIYF
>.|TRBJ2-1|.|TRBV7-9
TGTGCCAGCAGCTTACCTAGCACCCATCGAGGGTCCTACAATGAGCAGTTCTTC
CASSLPSTHRGSYNEQFF
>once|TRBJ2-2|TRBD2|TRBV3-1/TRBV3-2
TGTGCCAGCAGCCAAGATCGTCTAGCGGGGGCCCGAATTTTCGCGAACACCGGGGAGCTGTTTTTT
CASSQDRLAGARIFANTGELFF
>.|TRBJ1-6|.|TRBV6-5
TGTGCCAGCAGACCGCTCCCTGAGGGCTCACCCCTCCACTTT
CASRPLPEGSPLHF
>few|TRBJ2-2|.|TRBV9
TGTGCCAGCAGCGCCGGGGGTATTACCGGGGAGCTGTTTTTT
CASSAGGITGELFF
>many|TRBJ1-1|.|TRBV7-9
TGTGCCAGCAGCCCTGGGCGGAACACTGAAGCTTTCTTT
CASSPGRNTEAFF
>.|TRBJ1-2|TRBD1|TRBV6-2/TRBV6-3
TGTGCCAGCAGTTTTTCTTCTTCGGGGACAGTCACCCGGAGAGGTAACTATGGCTACACCTTC
CASSFSSSGTVTRRGNYGYTF
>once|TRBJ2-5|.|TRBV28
TGTGCCAGCAGTGCTCTCCCCCTCAGGGTCCGGGCAGAGACCCAGTACTTC
CASSALPLRVRAETQYF
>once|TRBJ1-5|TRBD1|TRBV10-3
TGTGCCATCAGTGAGACGACAGGGACTCAGCCCCAGCATTTT
CAISETTGTQPQHF
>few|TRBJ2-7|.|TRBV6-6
TGTGCCAGCAGAGAACTAGATGGCTACGAGCAGTACTTC
CASRELDGYEQYF
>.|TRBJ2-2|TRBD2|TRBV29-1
TGCAGCGTTGCCAGCGGGGCTAAGATCGGGGAGCTGTTTTTT
CSVASGAKIGELFF
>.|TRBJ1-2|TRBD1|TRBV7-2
TGTGCCAGCAGCTCCGGACAGGCGATGGGGTATGGCTACACCTTC
CASSSGQAMGYGYTF
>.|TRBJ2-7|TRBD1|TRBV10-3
TGTGCCATTGGGACAGGGGGCTACGAGCAGTACTTC
CAIGTGGYEQYF
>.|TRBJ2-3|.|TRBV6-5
TGTGCCAGCAGTTGGACAGAAGGCACAGATACGCAGTATTTT
CASSWTEGTDTQYF
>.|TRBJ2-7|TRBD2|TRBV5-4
TGTGCCAGCAGCCGAGAAATACTAGCGGGTTCCGCCGAGCAGTACTTC
CASSREILAGSAEQYF
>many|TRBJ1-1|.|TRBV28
TGTGCCAGCAGTTCCAGGAATCGAGCTTTCTTT
CASSSRNRAFF
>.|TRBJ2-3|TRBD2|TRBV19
TGTGCCAGTAGTCCGGCGGGAGTGGGCACAGATACGCAGTATTTT
CASSPAGVGTDTQYF
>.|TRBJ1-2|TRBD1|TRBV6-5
TGTGCCAGCAGCGAGACAGGGCGTGATGGCTACACCTTC
CASSETGRDGYTF
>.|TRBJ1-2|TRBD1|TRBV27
TGTGCCAGCAGTTTAAGAAACAGGGGGCGGGATGGCTACACCTTC
CASSLRNRGRDGYTF
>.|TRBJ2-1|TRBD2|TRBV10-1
TGCGCCAGCAGTCGCCGGGCGGGAGGCGCCTACAATGAGCAGTTCTTC
CASSRRAGGAYNEQFF
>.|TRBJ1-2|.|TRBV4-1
TGCGCCAGCAGCCCGACCCCAGGAAACTATGGCTACACCTTC
CASSPTPGNYGYTF
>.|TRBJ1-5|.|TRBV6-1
TGTGCCAGCAGTGAAGCAGACGGGTCGACTCAGCCCCAGCATTTT
CASSEADGSTQPQHF
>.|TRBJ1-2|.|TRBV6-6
TGTGCCAGCAGTTACTCGGGGGCGAGGGATGGCTACACCTTC
CASSYSGARDGYTF
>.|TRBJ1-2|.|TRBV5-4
TGTGCCAGCAGCTTGGCTGACCTCGGACACCGGTACACCTTC
CASSLADLGHRYTF
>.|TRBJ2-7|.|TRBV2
TGTGCCAGCAGTGTCCGGGACACACCTACCTACGAGCAGTACTTC
CASSVRDTPTYEQYF
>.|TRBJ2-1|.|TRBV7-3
TGTGCCAGCAGCTTAACGTTGCAGTCAGGGCAGGTCTTC
CASSLTLQSGQVF
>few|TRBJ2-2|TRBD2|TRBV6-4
TGTGCCAGCAGTGACAACGGGGGGGACACCGGGGAGCTGTTTTTT
CASSDNGGDTGELFF
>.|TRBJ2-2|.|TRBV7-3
TGTGCCAGCAGCTTAATCCGCGGCACCGGGGAGCTGTTTTTT
CASSLIRGTGELFF
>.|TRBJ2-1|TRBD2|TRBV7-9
TGTGCCAGCAGCCCCAGCGGGGGGGCGTACAATGAGCAGTTCTTC
CASSPSGGAYNEQFF
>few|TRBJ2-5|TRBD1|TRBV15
TGTGCCACCAGCAGAGACAGGGGGCTCGGGGAGACCCAGTACTTC
CATSRDRGLGETQYF
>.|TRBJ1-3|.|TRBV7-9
TGTGCCAGCAGCCTCACCGGGTCCACCCGGAACACCATATATTTT
CASSLTGSTRNTIYF
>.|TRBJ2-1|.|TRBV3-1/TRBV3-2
TGTGCCAGCAGCCAAGAGGGCGTCTTCCCCTTTTACTACAATGAGCAGTTCTTC
CASSQEGVFPFYYNEQFF
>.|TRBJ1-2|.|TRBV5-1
TGCGCCAGCAGCTTGAGGCCACAGCTGGGCTACACCTTC
CASSLRPQLGYTF
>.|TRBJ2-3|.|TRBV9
TGTGCCAGCAGCGAGTGGCGGGGTCTCCAAGATACGCAGTATTTT
CASSEWRGLQDTQYF
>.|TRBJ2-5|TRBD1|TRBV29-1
TGCAGCGTATTCACAGGGGGCAGCGAGACCCAGTACTTC
CSVFTGGSETQYF
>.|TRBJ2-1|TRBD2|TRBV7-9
TGTGCCAGCAGCCTCGGGACTAGCCTTAATGAGCAGTTCTTC
CASSLGTSLNEQFF